The 32 T cell receptor beta chains given below trace back to one sample, sequenced in a study of shared clonotypes between healthy human individuals. Profiled with immunoSEQ multiplex PCR; TCRdb holds only in-frame clones, not every one. The top ten hold approximately 12% of the sample, which has about 480,000 clones, approximately 79% seen once. The sequencing sample was made of PBMCs. The receptors were sampled from a woman in her forties in good health. Some clones in this sample may be carry-over from other donors' samples.

This clone was observed a few times. Other DNA sequences within the sample encode an identical CDR3. V is TRBV18 and J is TRBJ2-1; TRBD1 is a possible D gene (5 bases). CDR3 length equals 13 residues. The germline CDR1 and CDR2 sequences are KGHSH and LQKENI. V dropped 2 bases and J dropped 4 bases, with 6 bases sitting between them. CDR3 amino acids: CASSPTGYNEQFF. CDR3 nucleotides: TGTGCCAGCTCACCAACAGGATACAATGAGCAGTTCTTC.

V is TRBV6-5 and J is TRBJ1-1; D is uncertain. There are 11 residues in the CDR3. Between the trimmed V and J ends, which lost 7 bases and 4 bases, there was a span of 7 bases. Germline lookup yields CDR1 MNHEY and CDR2 SVGAGI. CDR3 protein: CASKGGTEAFF. The DNA of the CDR3 is TGTGCCAGCAAAGGAGGCACTGAAGCTTTCTTT.

This chain joins TRBV29-1 and TRBJ1-1; TRBD1 matches 7 bases. The CDR3 covers 13 residues. V trimming: 7 bases; J trimming: 4 bases; junction bases outside the gene matches: 9. The germline gives CDR1 SQVTM, CDR2 ANQGSEA. The CDR3 loop is CSAATGSATEAFF. The CDR3 region has the DNA TGCAGCGCCGCGACAGGGAGTGCCACTGAAGCTTTCTTT.

The rearrangement links TRBV28 to TRBJ1-5; a possible D gene is TRBD1 (5 bases). This CDR3 spans 15 amino acids. Germline lookup yields CDR1 MDHEN and CDR2 SYDVKM. V lost 5 bases and J 3 bases, leaving 14 bases between the germline ends. The DNA for the CDR3 is TGTGCCAGCAGTCCCCCCGGGGCCCTCAATCAGCCCCAGCATTTT. It codes for CASSPPGALNQPQHF.

The chain links TRBV7-9 to TRBJ2-1; 8 bases map to TRBD2. This CDR3 spans 16 amino acids. CDR1 and CDR2 from the germline V gene are SEHNR and FQNEAQ (reference sequence). V shed 5 bases, J shed 0 bases, and the junction held 6 bases outside the gene matches. Written as DNA, the CDR3 is TGTGCCAGCAGCCGAGTCAGCGGGGGCTCCTACAATGAGCAGTTCTTC. Translation gives CASSRVSGGSYNEQFF. Using reference TRBV7-9 and TRBJ2-1 for the parts outside the CDR3, the full variable domain is DTGVSQNPRHKITKRGQNVTFRCDPISEHNRLYWYRQTLGQGPEFLTYFQNEAQLEKSRLLSDRFSAERPKGSFSTLEIQRTEQGDSAMYLCASSRVSGGSYNEQFFGPGTRLTVL.

The chain couples TRBV5-1 to TRBJ2-1; perhaps TRBD2 as D (6 bases). CDR3 length equals 17 residues. Germline V gene data show CDR1 as SGHRS and CDR2 as YFSETQ. V gave up 5 bases and J gave up 0 bases, with 18 bases separating them. Here the CDR3 DNA reads TGCGCCAGCAGTTACGGGAGTGGAGACAGCTCCTACAATGAGCAGTTCTTC. It specifies CASSYGSGDSSYNEQFF.

This chain connects TRBV6-7 to TRBJ2-3; D gene uncertain. TRBV6-7 is labeled an ORF, and its function is uncertain. This CDR3 is 15 amino acids long. With 6 bases removed from V and 0 bases from J, the gap between germline ends came to 13 bases. CDR3 nucleotide sequence: TGTGCCAGCAGACCGGGTGGGCCGAGCACAGATACGCAGTATTTT. Protein sequence: CASRPGGPSTDTQYF.

This chain links TRBV19 with TRBJ1-4; TRBD1 is a possible D gene (5 bases). Trimming cost V 3 bases and J 7 bases, with 12 bases left between them. This CDR3 contains 14 residues. Per the germline V gene, CDR1 is LNHDA and CDR2 is SQIVND (reference sequence). The CDR3 DNA reads as TGTGCCAGTAGTATTCGGGGGGATCCTGAAAAACTGTTTTTT. This encodes CASSIRGDPEKLFF.

V and J are TRBV5-1 and TRBJ2-1; D is uncertain. The CDR3 is 11 residues long. The V end lost 2 bases, the J end lost 7 bases, and 4 bases lay between the germline ends. The V gene's germline CDR1 is SGHRS and CDR2 YFSETQ. The CDR3 sequence: CASSFMNEQFF. Here the CDR3 DNA reads TGCGCCAGCAGCTTTATGAATGAGCAGTTCTTC.

This chain links TRBV5-1 with TRBJ1-2; 8 nucleotides agree with TRBD1. This CDR3 contains 14 residues. Germline CDR1 is SGHRS and CDR2 is YFSETQ. With 4 bases clipped from V and 8 bases from J, the junction kept 10 bases outside the gene matches. CDR3 residues: CASSNGGQGRGYTF. In DNA, the CDR3 is TGCGCCAGCAGCAACGGAGGACAGGGAAGGGGCTACACCTTC.

J is TRBJ2-1 and V is TRBV13, with 14 bases identical to TRBD2. CDR3 length: 20 amino acids. Germline CDR1 PRHDT, CDR2 FYEKMQ (reference sequence). V lost 4 bases to trimming and J lost 0 bases; unmatched junction nucleotides: 11. As DNA, the CDR3 is TGTGCCAGCAGCTGGATTCGTCCCGGGACTAGCGGGAGCTCCTACAATGAGCAGTTCTTC. It translates to CASSWIRPGTSGSSYNEQFF.

Many counts were recorded for this clone. This chain uses TRBV19 with TRBJ2-2; TRBD1 or TRBD2 may be the D gene (5 bases each). The CDR3 has 13 amino acids. Germline CDR1 and CDR2: LNHDA and SQIVND (reference sequence). Between the trimmed V and J ends, which lost 9 bases and 0 bases, there was a span of 8 bases. In nucleotides, the CDR3 is TGTGCCAGCGGGGCAGCGAACACCGGGGAGCTGTTTTTT. The encoded protein is CASGAANTGELFF.

This clone has only a few counts. Other DNA sequences within the sample encode an identical CDR3. The V and J genes are TRBV5-4 and TRBJ1-5; D may be TRBD1 (5 bases). Trimming removed 0 bases from V and 5 bases from J, with 6 bases in between. The CDR3 extends over 13 amino acids. Germline CDR1 is SGHNT and CDR2 is YYREEE (reference sequence). The CDR3 here is CASSLGGDQPQHF. CDR3 DNA: TGTGCCAGCAGCTTGGGAGGGGATCAGCCCCAGCATTTT. Combining the CDR3 with reference TRBV5-4 and TRBJ1-5 gives the whole variable domain ETGVTQSPTHLIKTRGQQVTLRCSSQSGHNTVSWYQQALGQGPQFIFQYYREEENGRGNFPPRFSGLQFPNYSSELNVNALELDDSALYLCASSLGGDQPQHFGDGTRLSIL.

The chain combines TRBV6-1 with TRBJ2-2, with D perhaps matching TRBD2 (5 bases). The germline CDR1 and CDR2 sequences are MNHNS and SASEGT. V was shortened by 8 bases and J by 7 bases, with 14 bases between the two germline ends. The CDR3 contains 13 residues. The CDR3 protein is CASSLWEFGELFF. CDR3 in DNA: TGTGCCAGCTCACTTTGGGAGTTCGGGGAGCTGTTTTTT.

The chain employs TRBV19 and TRBJ2-5; D possibly corresponds to TRBD1 (5 bases). In germline, CDR1 is LNHDA, CDR2 SQIVND (reference sequence). V was shortened by 3 bases and J by 5 bases, with 10 bases between the two germline ends. There are 13 residues in the CDR3. CDR3 sequence: CASSMTVGETQYF. Written as DNA, the CDR3 is TGTGCCAGTAGTATGACAGTGGGGGAGACCCAGTACTTC.

The V gene is TRBV29-1, the J gene TRBJ2-1; 9 bases are a match to TRBD2. J gave up 2 bases and V 2 bases, and 7 bases lay outside the gene matches. This CDR3 is built from 16 residues. CDR1 is SQVTM, CDR2 ANQGSEA, per germline. The DNA for the CDR3 is TGCAGCGTTGAAAAGAGGGGCGGGAGGGCCTACAATGAGCAGTTCTTC. Its protein is CSVEKRGGRAYNEQFF.

This chain connects TRBV5-6 to TRBJ2-5; tentative D call: TRBD2 (6 bases). The tail of the sequence fits TRBJ2-7 better, so the J call may be wrong. Germline CDR1 and CDR2: SGHDT and YYEEEE. The CDR3 has 13 residues. CDR3 residues: CASSRGGGREQYF. CDR3 in DNA: TGTGCCAGCAGCCGCGGTGGAGGGCGCGAGCAGTACTTC.

The chain employs TRBV6-4 and TRBJ2-7, with D possibly matching TRBD1 (6 bases). Germline CDR1 is MRHNA and CDR2 is SNTAGT. V lost 5 bases, J lost 2 bases, and 10 bases lay in between. The CDR3 is made up of 13 amino acids. CDR3 nucleotides: TGTGCCAGCAGTAGGGGGACGACCTACGAGCAGTACTTC. This translates into CASSRGTTYEQYF.

This sequence joins TRBV7-9 and TRBJ2-7; the match to TRBD2 covers 7 bases. Germline CDR1 reads SEHNR; CDR2 reads FQNEAQ (reference sequence). This CDR3 contains 17 residues. V trimming: 5 bases; J trimming: 1 base; junction bases outside the gene matches: 14. The CDR3 DNA reads TGTGCCAGCAGCCCTGCTAGCGGCCCCTGGGGGTCCTACGAGCAGTACTTC. Translated: CASSPASGPWGSYEQYF.

V gene TRBV28 combines with J gene TRBJ2-5, with D perhaps TRBD1 or TRBD2 (6 bases each). The end of the DNA aligns better with TRBJ2-7, so the J call may be wrong. Germline assignment: CDR1 MDHEN and CDR2 SYDVKM. The CDR3 covers 15 residues. This chain's CDR3 is CASCAGGGSAYEQYF. The CDR3 nucleotides are TGTGCCAGCTGTGCCGGAGGGGGGAGTGCCTACGAGCAGTACTTC.

The rearrangement joins TRBV11-1 to TRBJ2-7; 7 nucleotides line up with TRBD1. CDR1 SGHAT and CDR2 FQDESV come from the germline V gene (reference sequence). This CDR3 is 15 amino acids long. V shed 2 bases and J 3 bases; nucleotides not matched to a gene: 7. This chain's CDR3 is CASSLRPGQYYEQYF. For the CDR3, the DNA is TGTGCCAGCAGCTTACGCCCGGGACAGTACTACGAGCAGTACTTC.

This clone was recorded at least ten times. This chain links TRBV28 with TRBJ1-5, with D perhaps matching TRBD1 (6 bases). CDR3 length: 15 residues. The germline V gene encodes CDR1 MDHEN and CDR2 SYDVKM. V shed 3 bases and J shed 4 bases, with 13 bases lying between them. CDR3 in amino acids: CASSLGGTRNQPQHF. The CDR3 DNA is TGTGCCAGCAGTTTGGGCGGGACACGAAATCAGCCCCAGCATTTT.

Many counts were recorded for this clone. The chain carries TRBV10-2 and TRBJ2-2; D uncertain. The CDR3 is made up of 13 amino acids. V lost 7 bases, J lost 9 bases, and 15 bases lay in between. CDR1 WSHSY and CDR2 SAAADI come from the germline V gene. The CDR3 nucleotides read TGCGCCAGCACTACGGCTTCACGGTGGGAGCTGTTTTTT. This translates into CASTTASRWELFF.

This clone appeared many times. Other DNA sequences within the sample encode an identical CDR3. V is TRBV18 and J is TRBJ2-1, with D maybe TRBD2 (5 bases). Germline lookup yields CDR1 KGHSH and CDR2 LQKENI. The V end was cut by 3 bases, the J end by 10 bases, with 10 bases between. The CDR3 covers 12 residues. The CDR3, as DNA: TGTGCCAGCTCACCTGGTCGGGGAGAGCAGTTCTTC. Amino acids: CASSPGRGEQFF.

As DNA, the CDR3 is TGTGCCAGCAGTCGGCAGTACAATGAGCAGTTCTTC. The encoded protein is CASSRQYNEQFF. The chain carries TRBV6-1 and TRBJ2-1; D is unresolved. This CDR3 has 12 amino acids. Germline V gene sequence: CDR1 MNHNS, CDR2 SASEGT. V was trimmed by 5 bases and J by 4 bases, leaving 6 bases between them.

The chain recombines TRBV2 with TRBJ2-1; 8 positions match TRBD2. This CDR3 spans 18 amino acids. The V gene end was trimmed by 3 bases and the J gene end by 8 bases; junction bases not matched to a gene: 18. Germline V gene data show CDR1 as SNHLY and CDR2 as FYNNEI. The CDR3 sequence: CASSEEIKRERGLDEQFF. For the CDR3, the DNA is TGTGCCAGCAGTGAGGAGATCAAGCGGGAGAGGGGCCTCGATGAGCAGTTCTTC.

V and J are TRBV5-4 and TRBJ2-1, with TRBD2 identical over 12 bases. With V trimmed by 3 bases and J by 4 bases, 2 bases remained unmatched. CDR1 SGHNT and CDR2 YYREEE come from the germline V gene (reference sequence). The CDR3 runs to 15 residues. This CDR3 reads CASSSGLAGYNEQFF. The CDR3 DNA reads TGTGCCAGCAGCTCAGGACTAGCGGGGTACAATGAGCAGTTCTTC.

The chain combines TRBV28 with TRBJ2-3; 8 bases line up with TRBD2. CDR1 MDHEN and CDR2 SYDVKM come from the germline V gene. The junction had 10 bases not matched to a gene; V was cut back by 6 bases and J by 8 bases. This CDR3 comprises 14 residues. CDR3 DNA: TGTGCCAGCAGACAGCGGGAGATTAGGGTTACGCAGTATTTT. This codes for CASRQREIRVTQYF.

The genes are TRBV7-9 and TRBJ2-7, with D unclear. Germline CDR1 SEHNR, CDR2 FQNEAQ (reference sequence). V was clipped by 1 base and J by 2 bases, with 12 bases between them. This CDR3 comprises 15 residues. The CDR3 region has the DNA TGTGCCAGCAGCTTAGAGTTAGGGCCTCCCTACGAGCAGTACTTC. Amino acids: CASSLELGPPYEQYF. The full variable domain, rest sourced from reference TRBV7-9 and TRBJ2-7, is DTGVSQNPRHKITKRGQNVTFRCDPISEHNRLYWYRQTLGQGPEFLTYFQNEAQLEKSRLLSDRFSAERPKGSFSTLEIQRTEQGDSAMYLCASSLELGPPYEQYFGPGTRLTVT.

This clone came up a few times. This chain joins TRBV25-1 and TRBJ1-4; TRBD1 matches 9 bases. V was clipped by 4 bases and J by 10 bases; unmatched bases: 1. Per the germline V gene, CDR1 is MGHDK and CDR2 is SYGVNS. This CDR3 has 12 amino acids. CDR3 DNA: TGTGCCAGCAGTGTGGGACAGGGAAAACTGTTTTTT. Translated, it gives CASSVGQGKLFF.

This clone was seen once. The chain links TRBV9 to TRBJ1-2; D may be TRBD1 (5 bases). This CDR3 has 15 residues. CDR1 SGDLS and CDR2 YYNGEE come from the germline V gene. Trimming stripped 0 bases from V and 8 bases from J, with 17 bases between. CDR3: CASSVVTGQTGGYTF. The CDR3 DNA reads TGTGCCAGCAGCGTAGTGACCGGGCAAACAGGCGGCTACACCTTC.

J is TRBJ1-1 and V is TRBV10-1; TRBD1 matches at 7 bases. The CDR3 is 14 amino acids. J was trimmed by 4 bases and V by 6 bases; bases with no gene match: 8. Germline V gene sequence: CDR1 WNHNN, CDR2 SYGVQD (reference sequence). The CDR3 sequence: CASSPTTGVTEAFF. CDR3 coding DNA: TGCGCCAGCAGCCCGACAACAGGGGTCACTGAAGCTTTCTTT.